The clone carrying this TCR beta chain was picked up a small number of times. Antigen specificity is unknown. The source material, RNA transcripts, was used to amplify TCR beta CDR3 regions. The primer set for the first-round RT-PCR of the TCR CDR3 was HTBI. TCRdb reprocessed the multiplex PCR reads with MiXCR, giving one entry per CDR3 protein. Found here are 450,000 to 550,000 distinct CDR3 sequences, approximately 25% of them singletons; the top ten hold about 11%. This sample stems from a study of T cells in Graves' hyperthyroidism and ophthalmopathy. PBMCs stemmed from 10 ml fresh peripheral blood. Findings and caveats of the study: A median around 6 months before onset, the model predicted ophthalmopathy. Among thyroid clonotypes expanded above 0.001, most also appeared in blood.

Source material: blood. This clonotype was obtained from a woman in her thirties with Graves' ophthalmopathy.

The CDR3, as DNA: TGCGCCAGCAGCCAAGATTGGGTCAGCGGAGAGACCCAGTACTTC. It is translated as CASSQDWVSGETQYF. The chain recombines TRBV4-3 with TRBJ2-5; D is possibly TRBD2 (5 bases). Deletions cut 0 bases from V and 4 bases from J, with 12 bases between. The length of the CDR3 is 15 residues. The V gene's germline CDR1 is LGHNA and CDR2 YSLEER.